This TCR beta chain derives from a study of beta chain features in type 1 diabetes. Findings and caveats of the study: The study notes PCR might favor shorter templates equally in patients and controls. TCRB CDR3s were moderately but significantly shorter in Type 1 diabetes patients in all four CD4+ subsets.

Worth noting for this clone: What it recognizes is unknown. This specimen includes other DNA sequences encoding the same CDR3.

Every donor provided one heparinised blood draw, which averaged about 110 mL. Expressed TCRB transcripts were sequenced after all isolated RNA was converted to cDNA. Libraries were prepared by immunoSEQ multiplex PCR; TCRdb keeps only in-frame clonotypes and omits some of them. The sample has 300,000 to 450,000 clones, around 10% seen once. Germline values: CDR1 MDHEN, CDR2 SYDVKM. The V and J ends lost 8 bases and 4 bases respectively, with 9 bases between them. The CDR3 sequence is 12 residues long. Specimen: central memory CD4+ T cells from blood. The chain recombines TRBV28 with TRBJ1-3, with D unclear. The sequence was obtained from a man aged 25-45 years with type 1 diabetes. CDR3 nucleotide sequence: TGTGCCAGCTCCCTCGGGGGAAACACCATATATTTT. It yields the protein CASSLGGNTIYF.